A selection of T cell receptor beta chains follows, all from one sample in a study of somatic mutations in T cells in chronic GVHD. Sequencing was performed with immunoSEQ multiplex PCR; in TCRdb, only in-frame clones are kept and a portion is missing. The sample lists 13,000 or so clones; around 80% were seen once. The sample taken for sequencing was Vbeta20-negative CD4+ T cells from blood. These receptors all come from a male patient in his fifties with chronic graft-versus-host disease. Some T cells here may be from the graft donor. Both conserved end residues are part of each CDR3. Fields, in order: V gene, clone size, D gene, J gene, CDR3 DNA, CDR3 protein. The D gene is left open where the match is weak. Size tells how often a clone was seen (once, few, many) or the class of an expanded clone, and some rows leave it out.

TRBV6-5	.	TRBD2	TRBJ2-3	TGTGCCAGCAAAACGGGGGTAGCGGGGACAGATACGCAGTATTTT	CASKTGVAGTDTQYF
TRBV6-6	.	.	TRBJ1-5	TGTGCCAGCAGTTACGACGAGGGTCAGCCCCAGCATTTT	CASSYDEGQPQHF
TRBV28	.	TRBD1	TRBJ1-2	TGTGCCAGCAGTTCAACAGGGGTCTATGGCTACACCTTC	CASSSTGVYGYTF
TRBV6-6	.	TRBD1	TRBJ2-2	TGTGCCAGCAGTTACAGCGGGACAGGGGACACCGGGGAGCTGTTTTTT	CASSYSGTGDTGELFF
TRBV4-2	.	TRBD2	TRBJ2-1	TGTGCCAGCAGCCAAGATTGGAGCGGGGGGGCCCATGAGCAGTTCTTC	CASSQDWSGGAHEQFF
TRBV7-9	hyperexpanded	.	TRBJ2-5	TGTGCCAGCAGCTTTCGGCAGGGGCAAGGCCAAGAGACCCAGTACTTC	CASSFRQGQGQETQYF
TRBV11-2	.	TRBD1	TRBJ1-2	TGTGCCAGCAGCTCAACCATTAACAGGGGGCCTAACTATGGCTACACCTTC	CASSSTINRGPNYGYTF
TRBV7-7	.	.	TRBJ2-5	TGTGCTAGCAGCTTAGGACTACAAGAGACCCAGTACTTC	CASSLGLQETQYF
TRBV19	.	TRBD1	TRBJ2-7	TGTGCCAGTAGTACCCCGACAGGGAATCCCTACGAGCAGTACTTC	CASSTPTGNPYEQYF
TRBV7-2	.	TRBD2	TRBJ2-1	TGTGCCAGCAGCTGGGGACTAGCGGGAGTGAGAAATGAGCAGTTCTTC	CASSWGLAGVRNEQFF
TRBV18	.	TRBD1	TRBJ2-2	TGTGCCAGCTCACGACAGGGGCACACCGGGGAGCTGTTTTTT	CASSRQGHTGELFF
TRBV5-6	.	TRBD2	TRBJ2-5	TGTGCCAGCAGCAGACGGACTAGCGGGGTGGGCCCCCAAGAGACCCAGTACTTC	CASSRRTSGVGPQETQYF
TRBV7-3	.	.	TRBJ2-3	TGTGCCAGCAGCTTGGTTAGTTCCACAGATACGCAGTATTTT	CASSLVSSTDTQYF
TRBV4-1	.	TRBD2	TRBJ2-1	TGCGCCAGCAGCCAAGATATGACGGGACTAGCGGCTGCCAATGAGCAGTTCTTC	CASSQDMTGLAAANEQFF
TRBV7-9	.	.	TRBJ1-2	TGTGCCAGCAGCCCGGACAGATCAGGCTATGGCTACACCTTC	CASSPDRSGYGYTF